The entry below gives a single TCR beta chain sequence along with its context. This clonotype showed up many times. Its cognate antigen has yet to be identified. No base quality information exists; no much larger clone differs at one position. From the cysteine up to the phenylalanine, the CDR3 has a length of 14 residues. The entry retains the CDR3 DNA only, 42 bases that are in frame from base 1. A distance of 11 bases separates the germline ends of V and J, which lose 0 bases and 5 bases respectively. The germline V gene sets CDR1 to SGHRS and CDR2 to YFSETQ. Libraries came from 5' RACE. The reads were generated on a NextSeq 500. The TCR library protocol attached a unique molecular identifier to each TCR cDNA molecule to allow correction of PCR and sequencing errors. The original methods were these. TCR identification, UMI-based error correction and CDR3 extraction were all carried out with Decombinator tools. Expanded TCRs were defined as those above a frequency of 2 per 1,000, corresponding to the top 1% of the tumor frequency distribution. Rényi diversity was computed with the R vegan package after subsampling each repertoire 100 times to 5,000 TCRs. To build CDR3 similarity networks, amino acid triplet string-kernel similarity was used, and CDR3s were connected when their pairwise similarity was above 0.82. The raw public data were reprocessed by TCRdb itself: fastp quality trimming at Q25, MiXCR clonotype calling, in-frame beta chains only. Each CDR3 protein gets just one entry, which takes the most common genes and DNA from the rows behind it. The V and J calls follow TCRdb's processing rather than the paper's. Present in this sample are under 100,000 distinct CDR3 sequences, approximately 8.6% of which were seen just once. The top ten constitute less than 9% of the sample.

The data were taken from a study of spatial heterogeneity in lung cancer (dated by TCRdb to between 2018 and 2021). Describing the broader study: Beta-chain transcripts were consistently detected in greater numbers than alpha-chain transcripts, which likely reflected higher beta-chain transcript abundance. In the raw uncorrected reads, each unique combination of TCR and UMI appeared more than ten times on average. In non-small cell lung cancer, the study made a quantitative comparison of TCR alpha and beta repertoires among multiple tumor regions, matched nontumor lung and blood. The study linked features of the TCR repertoire to counts of nonsynonymous mutations, which were determined by whole-exome sequencing of tumor tissue. Both alpha and beta chains were TCR-sequenced in samples taken at surgery, namely 220 tumor regions, around 70 matched nontumor lung samples and 50 to 60 PBMC samples. Overall study results and their limits: Confirming at a functional level the hypothesis that regional TCRs recognize regional mutations was considered to require additional single-cell paired TCR alpha and beta sequencing. Ubiquitous expanded tumor TCRs showed up in blood more often at tumor resection than at routine follow-up.

Taken with the paper, the label for time point translates to: sample taken at primary tumor resection. For TCR sequencing, whole RNA was extracted from tumor and nontumor lung tissue, or from cryopreserved PBMC samples, and no cell sorting was done. The donors were 70 or so patients from the lung TRACERx cohort who had early-stage, untreated non-small cell lung cancer. Only patients with enough RNA available from two or more tumor regions were chosen for TCR sequencing. This sequence uses TRBV5-1 and TRBJ1-1; the D region possibly corresponds to TRBD1 (5 bases align). The source is a male donor with early-stage non-small cell lung cancer. The sample was PBMCs, taken at surgery. The DNA is as follows: TGCGCCAGCAGCTTGGAAGGCAGGGAGACTGAAGCTTTCTTT. Its product reads: CASSLEGRETEAFF. With all but the CDR3 taken from the reference TRBV5-1 and TRBJ1-1 genes, the full variable domain is: KAGVTQTPRYLIKTRGQQVTLSCSPISGHRSVSWYQQTPGQGLQFLFEYFSETQRNKGNFPGRFSGRQFSNSRSEMNVSTLELGDSALYLCASSLEGRETEAFFGQGTRLTVV.